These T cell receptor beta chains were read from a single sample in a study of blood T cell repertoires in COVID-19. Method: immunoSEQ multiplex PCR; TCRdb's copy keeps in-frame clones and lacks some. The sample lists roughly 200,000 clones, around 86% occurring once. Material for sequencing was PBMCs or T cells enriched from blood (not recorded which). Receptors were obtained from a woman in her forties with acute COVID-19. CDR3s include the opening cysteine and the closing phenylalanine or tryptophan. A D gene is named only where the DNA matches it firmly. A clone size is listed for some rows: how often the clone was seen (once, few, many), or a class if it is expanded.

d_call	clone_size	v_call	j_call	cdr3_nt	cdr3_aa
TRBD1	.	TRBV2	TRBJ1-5	TGTGCCAGCAGAGGACAGGGACTAAGCAATCAGCCCCAGCATTTT	CASRGQGLSNQPQHF
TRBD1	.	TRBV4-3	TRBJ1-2	TGCGCCAGCAGCCAAAACAGGGGGCACGGCTACACCTTC	CASSQNRGHGYTF
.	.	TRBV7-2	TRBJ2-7	TGTGCCAGCAGCCAAGACGGGTACGAGCAGTACTTC	CASSQDGYEQYF
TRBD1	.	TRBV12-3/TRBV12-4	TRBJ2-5	TGTGCCAGCAGTGACAGGGATGGAGAGACCCAGTACTTC	CASSDRDGETQYF
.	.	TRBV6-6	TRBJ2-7	TGTGCCAGCACCCTCATAGGCAGGGGTAATGGCGAGCAGTACTTC	CASTLIGRGNGEQYF
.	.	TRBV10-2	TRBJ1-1	TGCGCCAGCAGTGATTACCAGGGCTACACTGAAGCTTTCTTT	CASSDYQGYTEAFF
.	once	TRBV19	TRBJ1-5	TGTGCCAGTAGTATCGCGGATAATCAGCCCCAGCATTTT	CASSIADNQPQHF
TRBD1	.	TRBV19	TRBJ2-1	TGTGCCAGTAGTATAGCCAGGGGGCAGAATGAGCAGTTCTTC	CASSIARGQNEQFF
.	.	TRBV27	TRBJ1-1	TGTGCCAGCACCCAGGGTGTTGAAGCTTTCTTT	CASTQGVEAFF
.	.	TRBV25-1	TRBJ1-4	TGTGCCAGCAGTGATCGAAAGCAAGGGGTCGAAGGTGAAAAACTGTTTTTT	CASSDRKQGVEGEKLFF
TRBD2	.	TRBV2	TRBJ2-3	TGTGCCAGCAGCCGAGCGGGGGGGCGGCAAGATACGCAGTATTTT	CASSRAGGRQDTQYF
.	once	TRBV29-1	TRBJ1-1	TGCAGCGCCGACCCAAGAGGGAACACTGAAGCTTTCTTT	CSADPRGNTEAFF
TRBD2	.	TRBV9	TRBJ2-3	TGTGCCAGCAGCGTAGGAACTAGCGGGAGTGCTAGCACAGATACGCAGTATTTT	CASSVGTSGSASTDTQYF
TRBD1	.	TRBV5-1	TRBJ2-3	TGCGCCAGCAGCTTGCGGGGGACAGGGAAAGATACGCAGTATTTT	CASSLRGTGKDTQYF
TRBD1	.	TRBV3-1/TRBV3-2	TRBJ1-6	TGTGCCAGCAGCCTTCGCGGACAGGGGGCAGAGAATTCACCCCTCCACTTT	CASSLRGQGAENSPLHF
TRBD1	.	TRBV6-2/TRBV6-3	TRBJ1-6	TGTGCCAGCAGCCCCGACAGGGCGATGAGTTCACCCCTCCACTTT	CASSPDRAMSSPLHF
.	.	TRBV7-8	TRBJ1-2	TGTGCCAGCAGCCACAGGACGGCCGCTAACTATGGCTACACCTTC	CASSHRTAANYGYTF
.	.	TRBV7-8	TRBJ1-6	TGTGCCAGCAGCTTAAGAGTCGGGGCAGGGGTAGATAATTCACCCCTCCACTTT	CASSLRVGAGVDNSPLHF
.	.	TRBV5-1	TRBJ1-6	TGCGCCAGCAGCTTAAATCCCCAACAGGGCAGCTCCTATAATTCACCCCTCCACTTT	CASSLNPQQGSSYNSPLHF
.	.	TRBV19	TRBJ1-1	TGTGCCAGTAGTTTAGAGACCTGGGACACGCTTCAGAACACTGAAGCTTTCTTT	CASSLETWDTLQNTEAFF
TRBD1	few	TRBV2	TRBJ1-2	TGTGCCAGCAGCCAGGGGGAGTGGGACTATGGCTACACCTTC	CASSQGEWDYGYTF
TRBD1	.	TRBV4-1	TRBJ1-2	TGCGCCAGCAGCCAGACAGGGGTGATCGTCTATGGCTACACCTTC	CASSQTGVIVYGYTF
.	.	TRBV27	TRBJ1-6	TGTGCCAGCAGTTTCGTGAGTACAGGATCACCCCTCCACTTT	CASSFVSTGSPLHF
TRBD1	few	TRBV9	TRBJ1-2	TGTGCCAGCAGCGACCGCTGGGACAGGGGGAACTATGGCTACACCTTC	CASSDRWDRGNYGYTF
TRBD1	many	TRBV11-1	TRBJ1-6	TGTGCCAGCAGCACCGACAGGGTGGAAGGTTCACCCCTCCACTTT	CASSTDRVEGSPLHF
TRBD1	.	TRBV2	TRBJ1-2	TGTGCCAGCAGACGGACAGGGAATGCTGGCTACACCTTC	CASRRTGNAGYTF
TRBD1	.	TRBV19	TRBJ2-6	TGTGCCAGTACCAGCGGACAGGGGGAAGTTGGGGCCAACGTCCTGACTTTC	CASTSGQGEVGANVLTF
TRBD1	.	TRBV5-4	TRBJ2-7	TGTGCCAGCAGCTTGGTCCTCGGGACAGGGCCCGACGCCTACGAGCAGTACTTC	CASSLVLGTGPDAYEQYF
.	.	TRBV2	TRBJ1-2	TGTGCCAGCAGTGAAGCGCTTGGGCAGTTTAACTATGGCTACACCTTC	CASSEALGQFNYGYTF
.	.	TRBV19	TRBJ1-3	TGTGCCAGTACGTTCGCAGGTACAGACACCATATATTTT	CASTFAGTDTIYF
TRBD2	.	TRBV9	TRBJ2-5	TGTGCCAGCAGCGTGGGACTAGCGGGGGCCAAGGACCAAGAGACCCAGTACTTC	CASSVGLAGAKDQETQYF
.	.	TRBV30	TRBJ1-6	TGTGCCTGGAGTGTACAGGGTTGGGCCCTCCACTTT	CAWSVQGWALHF
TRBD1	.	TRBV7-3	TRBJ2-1	TGTGCCAGCAGCCGGGACAGGGTTAACAATGAGCAGTTCTTC	CASSRDRVNNEQFF
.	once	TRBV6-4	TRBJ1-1	TGTGCCAGCAGTGACAAAGGGGTGGCCACTGAAGCTTTCTTT	CASSDKGVATEAFF
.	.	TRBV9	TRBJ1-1	TGTGCCAGCAGCGTAGGGGCACAGTTTGAAGCTTTCTTT	CASSVGAQFEAFF
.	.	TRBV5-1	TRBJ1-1	TGCGCCAGCAGCTTGGCGGGGTGGGGGCGGATGAACACTGAAGCTTTCTTT	CASSLAGWGRMNTEAFF
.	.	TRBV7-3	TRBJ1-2	TGTGCCAGCAGCTTAACGACTACAGGGAGCTATGGCTACACCTTC	CASSLTTTGSYGYTF
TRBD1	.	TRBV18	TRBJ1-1	TGTGCCAGCTCACCTGGGACAGCCCGTACTGAAGCTTTCTTT	CASSPGTARTEAFF
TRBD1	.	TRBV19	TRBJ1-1	TGTGCCACTACGACAGGGCAAAACACTGAAGCTTTCTTT	CATTTGQNTEAFF
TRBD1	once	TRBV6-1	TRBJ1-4	TGTGCCAGCAGTGAAGAACAGGGGTTCTGGACTAATGAAAAACTGTTTTTT	CASSEEQGFWTNEKLFF
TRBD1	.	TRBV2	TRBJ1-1	TGTGCCAGCAGCCAAGACAGGGGAGCCCGAGCTTTCTTT	CASSQDRGARAFF
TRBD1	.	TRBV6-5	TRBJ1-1	TGTGCCAGCAACAGGGGAGTTAGCGCGAACACTGAAGCTTTCTTT	CASNRGVSANTEAFF
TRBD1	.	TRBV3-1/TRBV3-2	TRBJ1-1	TGTGCCAGCAGCGCCCCCAGGGGGGCGAACACTGAAGCTTTCTTT	CASSAPRGANTEAFF
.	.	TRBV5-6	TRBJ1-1	TGTGCCAGCGCTCGTCGGGGGGGCGCTTTGACTGAAGCTTTCTTT	CASARRGGALTEAFF
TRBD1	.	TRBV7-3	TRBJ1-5	TGTGCCAGCAGCCCGGGGACAGGGTGGTGGAATCAGCCCCAGCATTTT	CASSPGTGWWNQPQHF
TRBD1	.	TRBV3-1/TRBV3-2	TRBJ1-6	TGTGCCAGCAGCCAGGCGACAGGGATGTTGGCACCCCTCCACTTT	CASSQATGMLAPLHF
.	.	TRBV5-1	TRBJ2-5	TGCGCCAGCAGCCCTGGTCGTGGGCCAGAGACCCAGTACTTC	CASSPGRGPETQYF